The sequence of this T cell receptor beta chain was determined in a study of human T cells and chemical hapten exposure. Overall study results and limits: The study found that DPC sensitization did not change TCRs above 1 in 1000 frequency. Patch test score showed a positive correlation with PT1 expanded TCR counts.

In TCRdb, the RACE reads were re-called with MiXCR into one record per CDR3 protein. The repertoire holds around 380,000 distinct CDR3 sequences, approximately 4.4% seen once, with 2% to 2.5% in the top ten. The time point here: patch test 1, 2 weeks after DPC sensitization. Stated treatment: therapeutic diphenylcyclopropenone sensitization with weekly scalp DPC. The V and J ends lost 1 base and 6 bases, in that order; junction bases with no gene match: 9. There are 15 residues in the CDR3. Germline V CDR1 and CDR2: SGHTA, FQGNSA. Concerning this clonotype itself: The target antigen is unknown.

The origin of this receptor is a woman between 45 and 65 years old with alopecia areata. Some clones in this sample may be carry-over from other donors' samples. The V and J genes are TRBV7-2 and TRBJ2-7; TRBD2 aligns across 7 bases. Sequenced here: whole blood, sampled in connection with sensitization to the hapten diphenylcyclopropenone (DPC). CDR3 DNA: TGTGCCAGCAGCTTAGTTGGCGGGAGACAATCCGAGCAGTACTTC. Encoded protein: CASSLVGGRQSEQYF.